This T cell receptor beta chain was retrieved from a study of T cells in Graves' hyperthyroidism and ophthalmopathy. This clonotype was seen more than once but under ten times. Its target is unknown. Regarding the study as a whole: Blood shared most expanded thyroid clonotypes above 0.001. A model of 13 V-J features distinguished ophthalmopathy from stable hyperthyroidism.

Ahead of any ophthalmopathy symptoms, the blood sample was obtained at the first diagnosis of hyperthyroidism. The PBMCs were sourced from fresh peripheral blood (10 ml). The CDR3 runs to 14 residues. V lost 6 bases, J lost 4 bases, and 15 bases lay in between. Per the germline V gene, CDR1 is MNHNS and CDR2 is SASEGT. Amplified regions were TCR beta CDR3 sequences from RNA transcripts. The primer set for the first-round RT-PCR of the TCR CDR3 was HTBI. TCRdb independently ran MiXCR on the multiplex PCR reads; one entry per CDR3 protein. The sample has some 400,000 distinct CDR3 sequences; around an eighth are singletons.

Sequencing was done on a sample of blood. The receptor comes from a young man with Graves' hyperthyroidism that later progressed to Graves' ophthalmopathy. V gene TRBV6-1 combines with J gene TRBJ1-1; D is undetermined. CDR3 sequence (DNA): TGTGCCAGCAGAGTAGGGTACCATTCCACTGAAGCTTTCTTT. Amino acids: CASRVGYHSTEAFF.